Listed here are 8 T cell receptor beta chains from one sample, sequenced in a study of Ad26.COV2.S vaccination and SARS-CoV-2 variants. Profiling relied on immunoSEQ multiplex PCR, and the TCRdb table lists in-frame clones only, not all of them. The repertoire holds hundreds of thousands of clones, with around nine tenths as singletons. Regarding treatment: 15 to 20 received Ad26.COV2.S at low or high dose, single or two shots; several received placebo; per-sample allocation not given. Specimen acquisition occurred on day 63 following the initial vaccine or placebo injection. Sequencing used peripheral blood, obtained in a trial of Ad26.COV2.S vaccine versus placebo. These receptors were obtained from a person between 18 and 59 years old who received the Ad26.COV2.S COVID-19 vaccine or a placebo.

The CDR3 nucleotides are TGTGCCAGTAGTAATAGAGCCTACGAGCAGTACTTC. Its protein product is CASSNRAYEQYF. The V call is TRBV19, the J call TRBJ2-7, with no clear D. This CDR3 comprises 12 residues. V dropped 4 bases and J dropped 2 bases, with 6 bases sitting between them. Germline CDR1 reads LNHDA; CDR2 reads SQIVND (reference sequence).

This chain links TRBV29-1 with TRBJ1-2; 8 nucleotides line up with TRBD1. Germline CDR1 is SQVTM and CDR2 is ANQGSEA. This CDR3 comprises 13 residues. Unmatched junction bases numbered 8, after V lost 6 bases and J lost 5 bases. In DNA, the CDR3 is TGCAGCGTACCAAGGACAGGGTCATATGGCTACACCTTC. Translation gives CSVPRTGSYGYTF. The full variable domain, with the rest looked up from reference TRBV29-1 and TRBJ1-2, is SAVISQKPSRDICQRGTSLTIQCQVDSQVTMMFWYRQQPGQSLTLIATANQGSEATYESGFVIDKFPISRPNLTFSTLTVSNMSPEDSSIYLCSVPRTGSYGYTFGSGTRLTVV.

The genes are TRBV9 and TRBJ1-3; TRBD1 is a possible D gene (6 bases). This CDR3 contains 16 residues. V dropped 3 bases and J dropped 0 bases, with 13 bases sitting between them. Germline CDR1 reads SGDLS; CDR2 reads YYNGEE. The chain's CDR3 is CASSASQGTSGNTIYF. The CDR3, as DNA: TGTGCCAGCAGCGCATCACAGGGTACCTCTGGAAACACCATATATTTT.

In regard to this clone: Additional DNA sequences in this sample encode the identical CDR3. The chain joins TRBV19 to TRBJ2-1; tentatively, D is TRBD1 (5 bases). The CDR3 spans 15 residues. The germline gives CDR1 LNHDA, CDR2 SQIVND (reference sequence). Trimming shortened V by 6 bases and J by 2 bases, and 14 bases separated the two germline ends. CDR3 region: CASSMGRGTYNEQFF. In nucleotides, the CDR3 is TGTGCCAGTAGCATGGGAAGGGGAACCTACAATGAGCAGTTCTTC.

This chain joins TRBV25-1 and TRBJ1-3; D remains unclear. V lost 5 bases to trimming and J lost 2 bases, with 1 base between them. From germline, CDR1 is MGHDK and CDR2 SYGVNS. This CDR3 has 11 amino acids. The CDR3 reads CASSPGNTIYF. In nucleotides, the CDR3 is TGTGCCAGCAGTCCTGGAAACACCATATATTTT. The full variable domain, completed using reference TRBV25-1 and TRBJ1-3, is EADIYQTPRYLVIGTGKKITLECSQTMGHDKMYWYQQDPGMELHLIHYSYGVNSTEKGDLSSESTVSRIRTEHFPLTLESARPSHTSQYLCASSPGNTIYFGEGSWLTVV.

V usage is TRBV4-1 and J usage is TRBJ1-1, with 9 bases identical to TRBD1. Germline V gene lookup returns CDR1 MGHRA and CDR2 YSYEKL. With 4 bases clipped from V and 2 bases from J, the junction kept 5 bases outside the gene matches. This CDR3 spans 15 amino acids. CDR3 sequence reads: CASSLRQGGNTEAFF. DNA for the CDR3: TGCGCCAGCAGCCTAAGACAGGGGGGCAACACTGAAGCTTTCTTT.

This chain uses TRBV2 with TRBJ1-1; 9 positions agree with TRBD1. V lost 6 bases, J lost 5 bases, and 10 bases stayed unmatched. This CDR3 comprises 15 residues. From germline, CDR1 is SNHLY and CDR2 FYNNEI. CDR3 sequence reads: CASRGTGSADTEAFF. The CDR3, as DNA: TGTGCCAGCAGGGGGACAGGGAGCGCGGATACTGAAGCTTTCTTT.

The genes are TRBV4-3 and TRBJ1-2; D call uncertain. The CDR3 is 15 amino acids. Trimming stripped 0 bases from V and 7 bases from J, with 15 bases between. Germline V gene data show CDR1 as LGHNA and CDR2 as YSLEER. The CDR3 nucleotides are TGCGCCAGCAGCCAAGATAGAATAGGCGCCCTTGGCTACACCTTC. Translating gives CASSQDRIGALGYTF.